The clone carrying this T cell receptor (beta chain) was counted a single time. Profiled with immunoSEQ multiplex PCR; TCRdb holds only in-frame clones, not every one. This sample yields more than 300,000 clones, of which 70% to 90% are seen a single time; about 10% belongs to the top ten. The CDR3 has 13 residues. Trimming pared 4 bases from V and 7 bases from J, leaving 10 bases between. Treatment denoted: roughly 20 received Ad26.COV2.S at low or high dose, single or two shots; roughly 5 received placebo; per-sample allocation not given. Sampling was performed 63 days after the first vaccine or placebo injection. The individual, an adult aged 18-55 years, was a donor in Boston. The data originate from a study of Ad26.COV2.S vaccination and SARS-CoV-2 variants. Study information: Intramuscular Ad26.COV2.S at 5x10^10 or 1x10^11 viral particles.

This TCR was recovered from a person between 18 and 65 years old who received the Ad26.COV2.S COVID-19 vaccine or a placebo. The specimen comprised peripheral blood, sampled in a trial of Ad26.COV2.S vaccine versus placebo. The genes are TRBV12-3 or TRBV12-4 and TRBJ2-2, with D possibly called TRBD1 or TRBD2 (5 bases each). The CDR3 sequence is CASSYGAGGELFF. The DNA of the CDR3 is TGTGCCAGCAGTTACGGGGCGGGCGGGGAGCTGTTTTTT.